What follows is one T cell receptor (beta chain) and its context. Its antigen remains unidentified. The data were obtained in a study of neurological immune-mediated disorders. Study results and caveats: The repertoires of 18 of 34 multiple sclerosis patients fell into one related-CDR3 cluster (a possible signature) under phylogenetic grouping. Patients with HTLV-1-associated myelopathy had the highest level of TCR clonal expansion, whereas patients with multiple sclerosis had the lowest level, falling beneath the level found in healthy controls.

Synthesis of cDNA used 5'RACE (with 10-nucleotide random UMIs). TCRdb analysed the 5' RACE reads with MiXCR anew, one entry per CDR3 protein. The data contain 10,000 to 12,000 distinct CDR3 sequences, 20% to 25% of them seen just once; the ten biggest clones take up around 15%. The sorted libraries were prepared using approximately 900,000 CD4+ or CD8+ T cells that had themselves been sorted. This CDR3 has 15 amino acids. Germline CDR1 SGDLS, CDR2 YYNGEE. Germline trimming cut 5 bases from V and 0 bases from J; bases unmatched to any gene: 4. This receptor was identified in a woman aged 40-49 years with multiple sclerosis. The chain uses TRBV9 and TRBJ2-2, with 7 bases fitting TRBD1. The sample consisted of CD8+ T cells from blood. Here the CDR3 DNA reads TGTGCCAGCAGTGATACAGGGGCGAACACCGGGGAGCTGTTTTTT. Translating it yields CASSDTGANTGELFF.